The clone carrying this T cell receptor (beta chain) was recorded only once. TCRdb's table, derived via immunoSEQ multiplex PCR, lists solely in-frame clones and lacks some. The profile shows 80,000 or so clones, roughly 79% of them singletons. The data originate from a study of radiotherapy plus CTLA-4 blockade in lung cancer. Looked up from germline, CDR1 is MDHEN and CDR2 is SYDVKM. Trimming cost V 8 bases and J 0 bases; bases outside gene matches: 7. This CDR3 is built from 15 residues. This clonotype originated in a human donor with non-small cell lung cancer who had a partial response to radiotherapy plus ipilimumab. Some clones in this sample may be carry-over from other donors' samples. This chain uses TRBV28 with TRBJ2-1; 7 bases are shared with TRBD2. The specimen was peripheral blood, collected from a patient treated with radiotherapy plus ipilimumab. The CDR3 nucleotides read TGTGCCAGCTCCCAGCGGGGTACCTCCTACAATGAGCAGTTCTTC. This sequence encodes CASSQRGTSYNEQFF.